These 26 T cell receptor beta chains originate from one sample sequenced in a study of T cell responses to AZD1222 COVID-19 vaccine. TCRdb's table, derived via immunoSEQ multiplex PCR, lists solely in-frame clones and lacks some. The sample records 150,000 or so clones, roughly nine tenths being singletons. The sequencing here drew on peripheral blood, taken on day 0 of AZD1222 vaccination. The receptors were gathered from an adult in good health.

The chain combines TRBV6-5 with TRBJ2-3, with D perhaps TRBD1 (6 bases). Germline CDR1 is MNHEY and CDR2 is SVGAGI. Trimming shortened V by 5 bases and J by 1 base, and 13 bases separated the two germline ends. The CDR3 runs 15 residues. The CDR3: CASSQGTWGTDTQYF. The CDR3 DNA sequence: TGTGCCAGCAGTCAGGGGACATGGGGCACAGATACGCAGTATTTT.

The chain recombines TRBV3-1 (or the pseudogene TRBV3-2) with TRBJ2-5, with TRBD2 matching over 10 bases. Germline loops: CDR1 LGHDT, CDR2 YNNKEL (reference sequence). Trimming took 4 bases from V and 2 from J; bases not matched to a gene: 10. The CDR3 has 17 residues. DNA for the CDR3: TGTGCCAGCAGCCCCCCTAGCGGGGGACGTCTTCAAGAGACCCAGTACTTC. It is translated as CASSPPSGGRLQETQYF.

The CDR3 coding sequence is TGTGCCAGCAGCTTCAGGGGCAAAACCTACGAGCAGTACTTC. It yields the protein CASSFRGKTYEQYF. The rearrangement joins TRBV7-9 to TRBJ2-7; tentatively, D is TRBD1 (6 bases). V shed 3 bases and J shed 2 bases, with 11 bases lying between them. This CDR3 is 14 amino acids long. Germline V CDR1 and CDR2: SEHNR, FQNEAQ (reference sequence).

J is TRBJ1-4 and V is TRBV6-2 or TRBV6-3; D not certain. CDR1 is MNHEY, CDR2 SVGEGT, per germline. V lost 2 bases, J lost 8 bases, and 9 bases lay in between. This CDR3 is built from 13 residues. CDR3 region: CASSYRVMEKLFF. As DNA, the CDR3 is TGTGCCAGCAGTTACAGGGTTATGGAAAAACTGTTTTTT.

The J gene is TRBJ2-7, the V gene TRBV19, with D possibly being TRBD1 or TRBD2 (5 bases each). With 1 base removed from V and 2 bases from J, the gap between germline ends came to 12 bases. The germline V gene has CDR1 LNHDA and CDR2 SQIVND (reference sequence). CDR3 length: 15 amino acids. The CDR3: CASSIAGTVTYEQYF. As DNA, the CDR3 is TGTGCCAGTAGTATAGCGGGGACCGTGACCTACGAGCAGTACTTC.

The rearrangement joins TRBV27 to TRBJ2-1; D may be TRBD1 (6 bases). Germline assignment: CDR1 MNHEY and CDR2 SMNVEV (reference sequence). V lost 4 bases and J 6 bases, leaving 7 bases between the germline ends. The CDR3 loop spans 12 amino acids. CDR3 nucleotides: TGTGCCAGCAGTTCACAGGGCAATGAGCAGTTCTTC. Protein sequence: CASSSQGNEQFF.

V usage is TRBV10-3 and J usage is TRBJ2-2; 9 positions match TRBD2. The junction had 6 bases not matched to a gene; V was cut back by 7 bases and J by 3 bases. This CDR3 region has 15 residues. The germline gives CDR1 ENHRY, CDR2 SYGVKD. As DNA, the CDR3 is TGTGCCATCAAAGCTAGCGGGGAGGACACCGGGGAGCTGTTTTTT. The encoded protein is CAIKASGEDTGELFF.

This clone showed up just once. The chain has TRBV6-5 and TRBJ1-6, with D possibly being TRBD1 (5 bases). The CDR3 spans 16 residues. Between the trimmed V and J ends, which lost 4 bases and 4 bases, there was a span of 14 bases. The germline V gene encodes CDR1 MNHEY and CDR2 SVGAGI. Written as DNA, the CDR3 is TGTGCCAGCAGTTCCCCGGGGGGGAGATATAATTCACCCCTCCACTTT. As protein: CASSSPGGRYNSPLHF.

CDR3 region: CASSYTFSGGAWSDTQYF. The CDR3 region has the DNA TGTGCCAGCAGTTACACCTTTAGCGGGGGGGCCTGGTCAGATACGCAGTATTTT. This chain uses TRBV6-2 or TRBV6-3 with TRBJ2-3, with 11 bases lining up with TRBD2. This CDR3 spans 18 amino acids. Germline CDR1 MNHEY, CDR2 SVGEGT. The junction had 11 bases not matched to a gene; V was cut back by 2 bases and J by 4 bases.

The rearrangement uses TRBV7-3 and TRBJ1-2; TRBD1 is a possible D gene (6 bases). The CDR3 contains 14 residues. V dropped 4 bases and J dropped 7 bases, with 16 bases sitting between them. Germline CDR1 SGHTA, CDR2 FQGTGA. The CDR3 spells CASSSTNGGGGYTF. CDR3 sequence (DNA): TGTGCCAGCAGCTCAACGAACGGGGGCGGTGGCTACACCTTC.

This clone turned up a few times. The J gene is TRBJ1-5, the V gene TRBV7-9; D is unclear. The CDR3 runs to 13 residues. In germline, CDR1 is SEHNR, CDR2 FQNEAQ (reference sequence). Deletions cut 2 bases from V and 6 bases from J, with 8 bases between. The CDR3 loop is CASSLTVGQPQHF. CDR3 DNA: TGTGCCAGCAGCTTAACCGTTGGTCAGCCCCAGCATTTT.

This rearrangement joins TRBV5-4 to TRBJ2-1, with 7 bases matching TRBD1. The CDR3 totals 13 residues. Germline CDR1 SGHNT, CDR2 YYREEE (reference sequence). V lost 4 bases, J lost 10 bases, and 8 bases stayed unmatched. The CDR3 nucleotides are TGTGCCAGCAGCGAGGGACAGACCGGGGAGCAGTTCTTC. Protein: CASSEGQTGEQFF.

CDR3 loop: CASSPGAFTVQAFF. In DNA form, the CDR3 reads TGCGCCAGCAGCCCCGGGGCTTTTACAGTGCAAGCTTTCTTT. The chain joins TRBV4-1 to TRBJ1-1; tentative D call: TRBD1 (5 bases). V was pared by 4 bases and J by 9 bases, with 18 bases between. Germline V CDR1 and CDR2: MGHRA, YSYEKL. The CDR3 covers 14 residues.

This chain uses TRBV10-3 with TRBJ1-5; 9 bases line up with TRBD1. The J segment lost 7 bases and the V segment lost 0 bases, leaving 7 bases of the junction unmatched. The length of the CDR3 is 16 residues. Per the germline V gene, CDR1 is ENHRY and CDR2 is SYGVKD. The CDR3 reads CAISESGQGRHQPQHF. CDR3 nucleotide sequence: TGTGCCATCAGTGAGTCGGGACAGGGTCGTCACCAGCCCCAGCATTTT.

The chain links TRBV18 to TRBJ2-1, with 10 bases lining up with TRBD2. The J segment lost 8 bases and the V segment lost 1 base, leaving 5 bases of the junction unmatched. The CDR3 is made up of 15 amino acids. CDR1 is KGHSH and CDR2 is LQKENI in the germline V gene. CDR3 sequence (DNA): TGTGCCAGCTCACCACTAGCGGGGGGCGGCGATGAGCAGTTCTTC. It specifies CASSPLAGGGDEQFF.

V gene TRBV21-1 combines with J gene TRBJ2-4; the DNA was not used to check the table's D call, TRBD1. TRBV21-1 is listed as a pseudogene. This CDR3 has 17 amino acids. The CDR3 reads CASSKVDREIAKNIQYF. The CDR3 coding sequence is TGTGCCAGCAGCAAAGTTGACAGGGAAATAGCCAAAAACATTCAGTACTTC.

The rearrangement uses TRBV5-4 and TRBJ1-5; D uncertain. V lost 4 bases, J lost 0 bases, and 8 bases lay in between. CDR1 is SGHNT, CDR2 YYREEE, per germline (reference sequence). This CDR3 contains 14 residues. The CDR3: CASSVDGSNQPQHF. For the CDR3, the DNA is TGTGCCAGCAGCGTTGACGGTAGCAATCAGCCCCAGCATTTT. Full variable domain (rest looked up from reference TRBV5-4 and TRBJ1-5): ETGVTQSPTHLIKTRGQQVTLRCSSQSGHNTVSWYQQALGQGPQFIFQYYREEENGRGNFPPRFSGLQFPNYSSELNVNALELDDSALYLCASSVDGSNQPQHFGDGTRLSIL.

This chain joins TRBV25-1 and TRBJ2-1; D is uncertain. CDR1 and CDR2 from the germline V gene are MGHDK and SYGVNS. The length of the CDR3 is 12 residues. V was shortened by 6 bases and J by 8 bases, with 11 bases between the two germline ends. The chain's CDR3 is CASSPGNDEQFF. DNA of the CDR3: TGTGCCAGCAGCCCCGGCAATGATGAGCAGTTCTTC.

Here the CDR3 reads CASSHFLGGTGSTDTQYF. The CDR3 nucleotides read TGTGCCAGCAGCCACTTTCTAGGGGGCACCGGGAGCACAGATACGCAGTATTTT. The gene calls are TRBV14 and TRBJ2-3, with 7 bases identical to TRBD1. The germline V gene has CDR1 SGHDN and CDR2 FVKESK. There are 18 residues in the CDR3. V trimming: 3 bases; J trimming: 0 bases; junction bases outside the gene matches: 12.

The chain recombines TRBV6-6 with TRBJ1-2; 7 bases are shared with TRBD1. Germline V gene sequence: CDR1 MNHNY, CDR2 SVGAGI (reference sequence). Unmatched junction bases numbered 7, after V lost 5 bases and J lost 4 bases. The CDR3 contains 14 residues. CDR3 nucleotides: TGTGCCAGCAGTACCGGGACAGTGGCCTATGGCTACACCTTC. Protein sequence: CASSTGTVAYGYTF.

The V call is TRBV5-1, the J call TRBJ1-1; D gene ambiguous. CDR3 length: 14 amino acids. V dropped 0 bases and J dropped 4 bases, with 10 bases sitting between them. CDR1 and CDR2 from the germline V gene are SGHRS and YFSETQ. The CDR3 region has the DNA TGCGCCAGCAGCTTGGTCAGAGGGAGCACTGAAGCTTTCTTT. As protein: CASSLVRGSTEAFF. Supplemented by reference TRBV5-1 and TRBJ1-1, the full variable domain reads KAGVTQTPRYLIKTRGQQVTLSCSPISGHRSVSWYQQTPGQGLQFLFEYFSETQRNKGNFPGRFSGRQFSNSRSEMNVSTLELGDSALYLCASSLVRGSTEAFFGQGTRLTVV.

The chain recombines TRBV24-1 with TRBJ2-3; D unresolved. The germline V gene has CDR1 KGHDR and CDR2 SFDVKD. Between the trimmed V and J ends, which lost 1 base and 0 bases, there was a span of 10 bases. The CDR3 runs to 16 residues. CDR3 DNA: TGTGCCACCAGTGATTTAGGTGGTAGAAGCACAGATACGCAGTATTTT. It specifies CATSDLGGRSTDTQYF.

This chain connects TRBV14 to TRBJ1-2; D perhaps matches TRBD1 (5 bases). This CDR3 is 15 amino acids long. Per germline, CDR1 SGHDN and CDR2 FVKESK. Trimming left V 0 bases short and J 4 bases short, with 12 bases between. The DNA of the CDR3 is TGTGCCAGCAGCCAAGATAAGGGGCTCGGCTATGGCTACACCTTC. Translated: CASSQDKGLGYGYTF.

J is TRBJ2-1 and V is TRBV10-3, with D hard to call. The CDR3 runs to 14 residues. Germline assignment: CDR1 ENHRY and CDR2 SYGVKD. The CDR3: CASGPGWSYNEQFF. For the CDR3, the DNA is TGTGCTTCAGGTCCGGGTTGGTCCTACAATGAGCAGTTCTTC.

The chain carries TRBV6-5 and TRBJ1-5; D uncertain. Germline lookup yields CDR1 MNHEY and CDR2 SVGAGI. Trimming took off 8 bases at V and 4 bases at J, with 12 bases between the two ends. This CDR3 spans 13 amino acids. The CDR3, as DNA: TGTGCCAGCGCCGACTTAGTTAATCAGCCCCAGCATTTT. It is translated as CASADLVNQPQHF.

The CDR3 reads CAISESAGGPYEQYF. CDR3 DNA: TGTGCCATCAGTGAGTCGGCGGGGGGGCCCTACGAGCAGTACTTC. The V and J genes are TRBV10-3 and TRBJ2-7, with TRBD2 matching 9 bases. The trim removed 0 bases at V and 2 bases at J, leaving 2 bases unmatched. The CDR3 spans 15 residues. The germline V gene encodes CDR1 ENHRY and CDR2 SYGVKD.